The sequence of this T cell receptor beta chain was determined in a study of blood T cell repertoires in COVID-19. Study background: Acute and convalescent COVID-19 specimens originated in the United States, Italy and Spain. T cells, B-cell-depleted T cells, or PBMCs provided the cDNA or gDNA that served as material.

This clone has a single count. CDR1 SGDLS and CDR2 YYNGEE come from the germline V gene. The CDR3 length is 15 residues. J gave up 5 bases and V 7 bases, and 13 bases lay outside the gene matches. Libraries were prepared by immunoSEQ multiplex PCR; TCRdb keeps only in-frame clonotypes and omits some of them. The sample contains approximately 89,000 clones, about four fifths of which appear only once. This chain links TRBV9 with TRBJ2-7; 9 bases match TRBD1. The receptor comes from a human donor in a cohort sampled during active COVID-19. The sample was peripheral blood. This CDR3 reads CASSLGGTGNDEQYF. The CDR3 coding sequence is TGTGCCAGCTCCCTAGGGGGGACAGGGAACGACGAGCAGTACTTC.